This T cell receptor (beta chain) was sequenced during a study of beta chain features in type 1 diabetes. This clone was found a few times. Its specificity is unknown. What was sequenced were expressed TCRB transcripts, since all of the isolated RNA had been reverse transcribed. About 3.57 million reads per sample were averaged for naive, central memory and regulatory samples. Assay: immunoSEQ multiplex PCR; the TCRdb copy retains only in-frame clones and omits some. The top ten hold over 0.008% of the sample, which has approximately 360,000 clones, roughly 12% seen once. Findings and caveats of the study: There was a moderate but significant shortening of TCRB CDR3s in all four CD4+ subsets of Type 1 diabetes patients. Among patients, naive, central memory and Treg TCRB repertoires appeared more similar than among healthy donors.

This CDR3 has 14 residues. CDR1 is SQVTM, CDR2 ANQGSEA, per germline. Unmatched junction bases numbered 12, after V lost 6 bases and J lost 7 bases. This receptor was obtained from a woman under 30 with type 1 diabetes. The chain recombines TRBV29-1 with TRBJ1-1; 9 bases agree with TRBD1. The sequencing sample was made of naive CD4+ T cells from blood. This CDR3 reads CSVCIGTGNDEAFF. CDR3 bases: TGCAGCGTCTGTATCGGGACAGGGAACGATGAAGCTTTCTTT. Filled out from reference TRBV29-1 and TRBJ1-1, the complete variable domain reads SAVISQKPSRDICQRGTSLTIQCQVDSQVTMMFWYRQQPGQSLTLIATANQGSEATYESGFVIDKFPISRPNLTFSTLTVSNMSPEDSSIYLCSVCIGTGNDEAFFGQGTRLTVV.